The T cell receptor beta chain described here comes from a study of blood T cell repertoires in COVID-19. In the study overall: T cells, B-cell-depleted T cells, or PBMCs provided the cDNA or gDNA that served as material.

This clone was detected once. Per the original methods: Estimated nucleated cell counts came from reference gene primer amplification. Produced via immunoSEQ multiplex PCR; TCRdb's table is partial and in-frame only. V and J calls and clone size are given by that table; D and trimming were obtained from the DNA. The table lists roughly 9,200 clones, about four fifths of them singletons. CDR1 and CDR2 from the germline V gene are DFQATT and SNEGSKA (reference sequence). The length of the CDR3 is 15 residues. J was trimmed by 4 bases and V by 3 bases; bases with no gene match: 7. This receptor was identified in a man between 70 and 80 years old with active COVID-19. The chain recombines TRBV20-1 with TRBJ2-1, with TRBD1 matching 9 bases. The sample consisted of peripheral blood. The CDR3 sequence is CSASPDRGVYNEQFF. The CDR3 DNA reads TGCAGTGCTAGTCCCGACAGGGGGGTTTACAATGAGCAGTTCTTC.